This T cell receptor (beta chain) was sequenced in a study of T-cell memory formation after mild COVID-19 (dated by TCRdb to the early 2020s). Regarding the research as a whole: Most TCR sequence clusters were specific to one of the two donors. In a couple of donors, T-cell clones that expanded and contracted after mild COVID-19 were tracked by sequencing TCRalpha and TCRbeta repertoires over time. The cohort was made up of two young adult volunteers, one female and one male, who were previously healthy.

In the case of this clonotype: Its antigen remains undetermined. No base quality values were provided; no much bigger clone lies one nucleotide off.

Ficoll-Paque density gradient centrifugation was the method used to isolate PBMCs. Broad study findings and their caveats: SARS-CoV-2 specificity was not confirmed for the second-wave clones peaking on day 37. Some responding clones were detected in pre-infection memory, which suggested that pre-existing cross-reactive memory T cells had joined the SARS-CoV-2 response. Contracting CD4+ clones turned up mainly in the CM and EM memory subsets, whereas EMRA was where CD8+ clones were enriched. Only a couple of mild cases were covered in the study, and larger cohorts including severe cases with pre-infection samples were considered necessary. From day 15 to 85, contracting clones showed balanced CD4/CD8 phenotypes, whereas a second wave of clones that expanded from day 15 to 37 leaned towards CD4+.

Reads for this sample came from an Illumina NovaSeq 6000. TCRalpha and TCRbeta cDNA libraries were built by 5'RACE with constant-segment primers, adding sample barcodes and unique molecular identifiers. RNA was extracted from every sample with Trizol reagent. The libraries were amplified in two PCR steps, and the second step added a second sample barcode and Illumina TruSeq adapters. Libraries were sequenced on an Illumina NovaSeq with 2 x 150 bp paired-end reads. The study's own analysis went as follows. Demultiplexing of reads and collapsing into UMI-guided consensus sequences were performed with migec v1.2.7. With mixcr v2.1.11, UMI consensuses were aligned to TRA and TRB V and J templates and assembled into clonotypes. Clonotypes were classified as expanded or contracted when called significant by both edgeR and NoisET, with noise models trained on biological replicates. For edgeR calls, the cutoffs were a false discovery rate-adjusted p below 0.01 and a log2 fold-change threshold of 1. As an exploratory analysis of dynamics, max-normalized trajectories of the 1000 most abundant clonotypes were examined by PCA with hierarchical clustering. Each responding clone was given a CD4 or CD8 phenotype based on the CD4+ and CD8+ repertoires, which had been sequenced separately. The raw public reads went through TCRdb reprocessing: fastp at Q25, MiXCR clone calling, in-frame beta chains kept. Rows are unified per CDR3 protein, each entry keeping the most common DNA and genes. TCRdb, not the authors, supplied the V and J calls. The sample yields around 420,000 distinct CDR3 sequences; approximately 25% were counted once. The ten largest clones represent roughly 8.9% of the sample.

The CDR3 numbers 17 residues from cysteine through phenylalanine. Here the CDR3 DNA is all that survives: 51 bases in frame from base 1. Per the germline V gene, SGHRS is the CDR1 and YFSETQ is the CDR2. Germline trimming amounts to 5 bases on V and 0 bases on J, with 8 as the count of junction bases outside the gene matches. The chain is assembled from TRBV5-1 and TRBJ2-6, and 7 bases in between align with TRBD1. The sample taken for sequencing was PBMCs or a T cell subset sorted from them (not recorded which). The receptor was isolated from an adult woman who had mild COVID-19 (a few samples of this study predate the infection). The sample titles of this study are shuffled in the database, so cell type and time point are left out; the donor was told from shared clones. The DNA reads as follows: TGCGCCAGCAGACCACAGGGGTTAAGCTCTGGGGCCAACGTCCTGACTTTC. Translated, this is CASRPQGLSSGANVLTF.